This T cell receptor (beta chain) comes out of a study of T cell responses to AZD1222 COVID-19 vaccine. Study context: Second-dose intervals near 4 or 12 weeks were combined.

Germline values: CDR1 SGHKS, CDR2 YYEKEE (reference sequence). The V end lost 3 bases, the J end lost 0 bases, and 14 bases lay between the germline ends. The CDR3 totals 16 residues. To note about this clone: The antigen remains undetermined.

Study-wide results and limits: Spike-specific TCR repertoires showed rising breadth and depth after two AZD1222 doses. Unmutated regions of variants are reportedly targeted by nearly half of spike-specific TCRs. Sampling captured repertoires only after the peak T cell response.

Here immunoSEQ multiplex PCR was the method, and the copy in TCRdb shows in-frame clones only, minus some. The data show some 90,000 clones, nearly 90% seen once. Sequences were derived from peripheral blood, sampled on day 0 of AZD1222 vaccination. The receptor was derived from an adult in good health. The rearrangement uses TRBV5-5 and TRBJ2-3; D gene unclear. The CDR3 sequence: CASSSSLDLSTDTQYF. CDR3 nucleotides: TGTGCCAGCAGCTCATCCCTAGACCTTAGCACAGATACGCAGTATTTT.